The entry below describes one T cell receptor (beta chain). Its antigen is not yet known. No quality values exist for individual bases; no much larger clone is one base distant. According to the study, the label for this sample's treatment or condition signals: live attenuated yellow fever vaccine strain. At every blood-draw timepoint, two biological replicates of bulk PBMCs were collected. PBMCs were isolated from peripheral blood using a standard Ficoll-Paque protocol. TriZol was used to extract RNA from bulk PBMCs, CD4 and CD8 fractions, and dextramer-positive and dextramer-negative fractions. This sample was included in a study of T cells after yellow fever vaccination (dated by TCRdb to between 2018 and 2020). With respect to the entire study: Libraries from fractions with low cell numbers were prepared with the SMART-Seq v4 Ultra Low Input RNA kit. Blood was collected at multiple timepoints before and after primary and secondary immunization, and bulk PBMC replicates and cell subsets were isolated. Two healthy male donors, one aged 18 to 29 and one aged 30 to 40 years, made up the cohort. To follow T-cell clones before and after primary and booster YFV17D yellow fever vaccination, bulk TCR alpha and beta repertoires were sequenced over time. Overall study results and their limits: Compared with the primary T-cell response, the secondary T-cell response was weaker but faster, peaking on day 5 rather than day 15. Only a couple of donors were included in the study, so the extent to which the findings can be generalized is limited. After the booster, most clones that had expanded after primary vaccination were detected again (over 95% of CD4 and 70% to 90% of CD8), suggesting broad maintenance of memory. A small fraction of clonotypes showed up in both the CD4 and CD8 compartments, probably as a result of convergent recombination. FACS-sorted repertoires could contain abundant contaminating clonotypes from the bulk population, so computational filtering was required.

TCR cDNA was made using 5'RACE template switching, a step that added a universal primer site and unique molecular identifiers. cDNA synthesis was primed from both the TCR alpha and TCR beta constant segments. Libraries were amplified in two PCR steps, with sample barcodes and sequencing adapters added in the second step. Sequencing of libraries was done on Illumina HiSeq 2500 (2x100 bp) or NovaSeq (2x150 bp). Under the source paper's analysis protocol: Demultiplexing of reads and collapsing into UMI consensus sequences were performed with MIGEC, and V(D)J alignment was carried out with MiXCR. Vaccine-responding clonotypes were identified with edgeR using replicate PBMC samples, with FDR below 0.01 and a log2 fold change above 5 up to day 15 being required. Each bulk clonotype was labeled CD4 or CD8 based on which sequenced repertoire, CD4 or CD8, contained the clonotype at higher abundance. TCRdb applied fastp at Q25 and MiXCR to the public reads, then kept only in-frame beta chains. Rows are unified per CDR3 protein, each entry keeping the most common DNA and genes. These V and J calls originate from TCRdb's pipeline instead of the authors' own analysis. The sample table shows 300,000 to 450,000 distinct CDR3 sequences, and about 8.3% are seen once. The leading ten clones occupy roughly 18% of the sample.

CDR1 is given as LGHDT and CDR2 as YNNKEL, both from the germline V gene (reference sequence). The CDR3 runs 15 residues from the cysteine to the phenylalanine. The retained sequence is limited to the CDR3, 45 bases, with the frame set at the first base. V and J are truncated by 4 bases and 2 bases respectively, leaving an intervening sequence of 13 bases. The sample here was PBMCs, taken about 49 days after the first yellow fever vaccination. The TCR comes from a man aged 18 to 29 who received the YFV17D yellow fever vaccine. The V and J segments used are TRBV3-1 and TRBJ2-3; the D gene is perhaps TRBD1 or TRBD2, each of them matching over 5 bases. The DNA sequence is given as TGTGCCAGCAGCCCCCGGGACCCGTACACAGATACGCAGTATTTT. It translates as CASSPRDPYTDTQYF.